Listed here is a single T cell receptor (beta chain). Sequencing used immunoSEQ multiplex PCR; TCRdb keeps in-frame clones, though not all of them. Of 200,000 to 250,000 clones in the sample, roughly 88% were seen once. Germline loops: CDR1 MDHEN, CDR2 SYDVKM. The CDR3 extends over 15 amino acids. Trimming pared 8 bases from V and 2 bases from J, leaving 16 bases between. The data were obtained in a study of blood T cell repertoires in COVID-19. The overall study: Samples representing acute and convalescent COVID-19 were sourced from the United States, Italy and Spain. T cells, B-cell-depleted T cells, or PBMCs provided the cDNA or gDNA that served as material.

Sequenced input: peripheral blood. This receptor was taken from a man between 50 and 59 years old with active or convalescent COVID-19. The chain is built from TRBV28 and TRBJ2-1; a possible D gene is TRBD1 (5 bases). CDR3 in DNA: TGTGCCAGCGATTCACCAGGGTCCCCCTACAATGAGCAGTTCTTC. Translation: CASDSPGSPYNEQFF.